The entry below describes one T cell receptor (beta chain). Its cognate antigen is unknown. V lost 6 bases, J lost 0 bases, and 6 bases stayed unmatched. CDR1 SGHRS and CDR2 YFSETQ come from the germline V gene. The CDR3 is made up of 15 amino acids. This sample was taken from a study of OX40 agonist ivuxolimab in advanced cancers. General observations from the study: Expanded clones were, on average, more numerous in CD8+ T cells than in CD4+.

TCRdb's copy holds only in-frame clones and misses some; the assay was immunoSEQ multiplex PCR. Among approximately 94,000 clones listed, approximately 89% were seen once. The starting material was CD4+ or CD8+ T cells sorted from blood, obtained in a trial of the OX40 agonist ivuxolimab. The source of this sequence is an adult with an advanced solid tumor such as melanoma, head and neck, liver or kidney cancer. The chain employs TRBV5-1 and TRBJ2-1, with 7 nucleotides matching TRBD1. CDR3 nucleotide sequence: TGCGCCAGCACTCTCACAGGGGCCTCCTACAATGAGCAGTTCTTC. Amino acid sequence: CASTLTGASYNEQFF.